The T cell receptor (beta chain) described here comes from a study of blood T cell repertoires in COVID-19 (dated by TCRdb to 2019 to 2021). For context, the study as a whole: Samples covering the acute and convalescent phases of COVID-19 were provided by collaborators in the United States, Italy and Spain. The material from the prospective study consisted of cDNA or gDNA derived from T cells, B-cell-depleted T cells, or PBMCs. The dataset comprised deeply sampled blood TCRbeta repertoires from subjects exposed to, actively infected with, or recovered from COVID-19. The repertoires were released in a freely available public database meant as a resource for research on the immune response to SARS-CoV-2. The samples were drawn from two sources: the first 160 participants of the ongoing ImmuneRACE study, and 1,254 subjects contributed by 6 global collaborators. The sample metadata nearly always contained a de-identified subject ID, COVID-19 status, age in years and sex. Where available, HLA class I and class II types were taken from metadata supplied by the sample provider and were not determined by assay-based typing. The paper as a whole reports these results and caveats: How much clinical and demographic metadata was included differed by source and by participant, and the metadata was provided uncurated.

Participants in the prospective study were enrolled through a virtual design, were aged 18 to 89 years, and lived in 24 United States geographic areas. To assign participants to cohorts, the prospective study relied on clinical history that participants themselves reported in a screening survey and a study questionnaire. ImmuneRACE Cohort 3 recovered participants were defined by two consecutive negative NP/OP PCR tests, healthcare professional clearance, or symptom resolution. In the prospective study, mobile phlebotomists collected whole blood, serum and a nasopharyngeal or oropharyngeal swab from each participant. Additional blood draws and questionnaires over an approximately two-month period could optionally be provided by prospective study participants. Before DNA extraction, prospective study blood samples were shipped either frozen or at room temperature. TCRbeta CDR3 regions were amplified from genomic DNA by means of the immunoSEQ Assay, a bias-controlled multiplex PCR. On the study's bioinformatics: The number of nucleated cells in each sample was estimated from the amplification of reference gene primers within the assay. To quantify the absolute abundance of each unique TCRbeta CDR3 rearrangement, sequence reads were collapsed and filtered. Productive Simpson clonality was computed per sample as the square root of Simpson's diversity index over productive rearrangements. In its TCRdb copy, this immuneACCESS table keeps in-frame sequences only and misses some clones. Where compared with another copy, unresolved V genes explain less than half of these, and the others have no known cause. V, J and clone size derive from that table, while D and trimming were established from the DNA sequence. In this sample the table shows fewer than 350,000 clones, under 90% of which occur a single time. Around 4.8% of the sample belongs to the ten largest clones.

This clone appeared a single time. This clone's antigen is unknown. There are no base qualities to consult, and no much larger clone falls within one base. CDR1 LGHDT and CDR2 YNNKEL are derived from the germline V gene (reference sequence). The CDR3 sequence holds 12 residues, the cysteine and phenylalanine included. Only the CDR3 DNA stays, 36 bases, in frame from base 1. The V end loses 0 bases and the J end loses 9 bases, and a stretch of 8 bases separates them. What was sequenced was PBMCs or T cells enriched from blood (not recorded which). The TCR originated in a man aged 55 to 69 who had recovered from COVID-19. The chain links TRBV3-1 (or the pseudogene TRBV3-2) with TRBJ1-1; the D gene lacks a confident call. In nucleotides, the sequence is TGTGCCAGCAGCCAAGAAATGAGCAAAGCTTTCTTT. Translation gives CASSQEMSKAFF.